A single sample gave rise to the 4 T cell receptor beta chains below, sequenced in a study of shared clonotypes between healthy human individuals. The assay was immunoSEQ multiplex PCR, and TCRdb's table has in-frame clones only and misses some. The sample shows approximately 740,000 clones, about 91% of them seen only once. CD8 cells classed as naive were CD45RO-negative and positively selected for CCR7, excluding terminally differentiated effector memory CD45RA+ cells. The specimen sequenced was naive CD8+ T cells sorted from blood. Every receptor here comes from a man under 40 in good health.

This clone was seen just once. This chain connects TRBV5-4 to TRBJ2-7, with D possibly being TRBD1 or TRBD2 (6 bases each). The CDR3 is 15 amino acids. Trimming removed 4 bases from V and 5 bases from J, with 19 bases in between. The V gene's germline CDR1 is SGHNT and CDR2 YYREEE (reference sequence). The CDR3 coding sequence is TGTGCCAGCAGCCTTCCTCGGGGGCAGCTTGACGAGCAGTACTTC. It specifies CASSLPRGQLDEQYF.

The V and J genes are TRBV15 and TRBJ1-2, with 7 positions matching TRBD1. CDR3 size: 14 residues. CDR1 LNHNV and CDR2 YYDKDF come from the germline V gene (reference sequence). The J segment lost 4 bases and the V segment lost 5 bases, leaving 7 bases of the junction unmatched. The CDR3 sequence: CATSPPGTVYGYTF. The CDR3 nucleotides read TGTGCCACCAGCCCCCCCGGGACAGTCTATGGCTACACCTTC.

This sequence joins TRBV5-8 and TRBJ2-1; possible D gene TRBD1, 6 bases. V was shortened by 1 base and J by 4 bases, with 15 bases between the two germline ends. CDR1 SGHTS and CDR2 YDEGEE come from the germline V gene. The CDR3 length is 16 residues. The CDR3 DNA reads TGTGCCAGCAGCTTGATTCCGGGACATACTTACAATGAGCAGTTCTTC. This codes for CASSLIPGHTYNEQFF.

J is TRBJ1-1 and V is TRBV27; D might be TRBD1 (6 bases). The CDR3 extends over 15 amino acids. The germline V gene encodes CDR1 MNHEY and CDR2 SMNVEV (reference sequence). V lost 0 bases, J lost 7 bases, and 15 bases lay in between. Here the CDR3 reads CASSLSGGLNHEAFF. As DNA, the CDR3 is TGTGCCAGCAGTTTATCTGGGGGGCTTAATCATGAAGCTTTCTTT.